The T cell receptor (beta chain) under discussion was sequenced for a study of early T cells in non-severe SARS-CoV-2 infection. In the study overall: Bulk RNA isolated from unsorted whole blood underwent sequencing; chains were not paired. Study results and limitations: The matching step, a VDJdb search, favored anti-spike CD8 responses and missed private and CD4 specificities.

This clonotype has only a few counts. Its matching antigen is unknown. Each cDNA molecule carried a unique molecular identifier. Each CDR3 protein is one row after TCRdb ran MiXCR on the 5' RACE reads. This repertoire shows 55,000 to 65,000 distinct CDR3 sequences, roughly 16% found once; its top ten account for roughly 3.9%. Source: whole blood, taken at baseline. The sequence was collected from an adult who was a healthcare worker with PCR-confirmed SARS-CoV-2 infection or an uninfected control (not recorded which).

The CDR3, as DNA: TGCGCCAGCAGCCACCGGACAGGGGGCCGTACCTACGAGCAGTACTTC. This codes for CASSHRTGGRTYEQYF. The chain recombines TRBV4-1 with TRBJ2-7, with 11 bases fitting TRBD1. The CDR3 length is 16 residues. J gave up 2 bases and V 3 bases, and 6 bases lay outside the gene matches. Germline CDR1 and CDR2: MGHRA and YSYEKL.